Shown below are 28 T cell receptor beta chains from a single sample sequenced in a study of beta chain features in type 1 diabetes (dated by TCRdb to about 2018). Libraries were made using the immunoSEQ multiplex PCR assay. All of the isolated RNA was reverse transcribed with the High Capacity cDNA Reverse Transcription Kit, so expressed TCRB transcripts were sequenced. TCRdb retrieved this table from immuneACCESS and kept in-frame rearrangements only. Not all clones are present; in checked studies, unresolved V genes account for under half, and no reason is known for the remainder. The sample profile shows hundreds of thousands of clones; over 9.5% of them were found once. The ten most abundant clones make up 0.03% to 0.04% of the sample. Sequenced sample: naive CD4+ T cells from blood. The intended sense of this specimen's cell subset or site label: true naive CD4+ T cells. These receptors came from a woman aged 18 to 35 in good health.

V gene TRBV7-9 combines with J gene TRBJ1-1; tentative D call: TRBD1 (6 bases). Germline loops: CDR1 SEHNR, CDR2 FQNEAQ (reference sequence). The CDR3 sequence is 13 residues long. V was pared by 5 bases and J by 7 bases, with 14 bases between. The CDR3 sequence: CASSQTWTVEAFF. The CDR3 DNA sequence: TGTGCCAGCAGCCAAACATGGACAGTTGAAGCTTTCTTT.

The chain carries TRBV2 and TRBJ2-7; 10 bases map to TRBD2. Germline V gene lookup returns CDR1 SNHLY and CDR2 FYNNEI. After removal of 8 bases from V and 0 bases from J, the junction contained 4 bases not matched to a gene. The CDR3 consists of 14 residues. The CDR3 nucleotides read TGTGCCAGCCTCACTAGCGGGGCCTCCTACGAGCAGTACTTC. Its protein product is CASLTSGASYEQYF.

This clone was seen a handful of times. This chain connects TRBV5-4 to TRBJ1-4; the match to TRBD1 covers 8 bases. The V and J ends lost 5 bases and 8 bases, in that order; junction bases with no gene match: 8. Germline CDR1 SGHNT, CDR2 YYREEE (reference sequence). CDR3 length equals 14 residues. The CDR3 loop reads CASSPGGAREKLFF. CDR3 nucleotides: TGTGCCAGCAGTCCAGGGGGCGCGAGAGAAAAACTGTTTTTT.

The chain uses TRBV14 and TRBJ1-2; TRBD1 is a possible D gene (6 bases). This CDR3 comprises 16 residues. CDR1 and CDR2 from the germline V gene are SGHDN and FVKESK. V was clipped by 2 bases and J by 4 bases, with 17 bases between them. CDR3 in amino acids: CASSQQGTQGAYGYTF. The CDR3 DNA reads TGTGCCAGCAGCCAACAGGGGACCCAAGGGGCCTATGGCTACACCTTC.

V usage is TRBV18 and J usage is TRBJ1-4; unclear D gene. Trimming stripped 1 base from V and 0 bases from J, with 9 bases between. CDR1 is KGHSH, CDR2 LQKENI, per germline. The CDR3 runs to 16 residues. The CDR3 DNA reads as TGTGCCAGCTCACCACGGGAGCAGGCAACTAATGAAAAACTGTTTTTT. Translated: CASSPREQATNEKLFF.

The rearrangement joins TRBV9 to TRBJ2-7, with a tentative D call TRBD1 (6 bases). V shed 0 bases and J shed 7 bases, with 14 bases lying between them. Per germline, CDR1 SGDLS and CDR2 YYNGEE. The CDR3 length is 14 residues. The CDR3 is CASSVVGQSKEQYF. CDR3 sequence (DNA): TGTGCCAGCAGCGTAGTCGGACAGAGCAAAGAGCAGTACTTC.

This clone has more than one count but fewer than ten. The rearrangement joins TRBV20-1 to TRBJ1-1; D remains unclear. Germline CDR1 is DFQATT and CDR2 is SNEGSKA (reference sequence). V was cut by 3 bases and J by 4 bases, with 6 bases left in between. The CDR3 has 11 residues. The CDR3 bases are TGCAGTGCTAGCGGTGTCACTGAAGCTTTCTTT. Amino acids: CSASGVTEAFF.

The V gene is TRBV4-1, the J gene TRBJ2-7; 12 bases agree with TRBD2. The CDR3 spans 21 residues. Germline trimming cut 3 bases from V and 6 bases from J; bases unmatched to any gene: 24. In germline, CDR1 is MGHRA, CDR2 YSYEKL. The CDR3: CASSQTWSQPSYTSGRPEQYF. In nucleotides, the CDR3 is TGCGCCAGCAGCCAGACCTGGAGTCAACCCTCATATACTAGCGGGAGGCCCGAGCAGTACTTC.

This clone has only a few counts. The chain recombines TRBV9 with TRBJ1-3; TRBD1 agrees at 8 bases. CDR1 is SGDLS and CDR2 is YYNGEE in the germline V gene. The CDR3 runs to 16 residues. The V gene end was trimmed by 3 bases and the J gene end by 0 bases; junction bases not matched to a gene: 5. CDR3 amino acids: CASSARTGTSGNTIYF. The CDR3 DNA follows: TGTGCCAGCAGCGCGAGGACAGGGACCTCTGGAAACACCATATATTTT.

This clone turned up a few times. The gene calls are TRBV11-2 and TRBJ1-6, with 7 positions matching TRBD1. Trimming at V came to 3 bases and at J to 0 bases, leaving 5 bases not matched to a gene. Germline V gives CDR1 SGHAT, CDR2 FQNNGV. This CDR3 has 17 amino acids. In nucleotides, the CDR3 is TGTGCCAGCAGCTTTGGACAGGCTAGCTCCTATAATTCACCCCTCCACTTT. Residues: CASSFGQASSYNSPLHF.

This clone was detected a few times. The chain uses TRBV6-1 and TRBJ2-7; 13 nucleotides match TRBD2. V shed 6 bases, J shed 3 bases, and the junction held 5 bases outside the gene matches. Per the germline V gene, CDR1 is MNHNS and CDR2 is SASEGT. The CDR3 runs 15 residues. The DNA for the CDR3 is TGTGCCAGCAGACCGGGACTAGCGGGGAACTACGAGCAGTACTTC. Its protein product is CASRPGLAGNYEQYF.

The count of this clone is one. The gene calls are TRBV15 and TRBJ2-5; D gene uncertain. Germline V gives CDR1 LNHNV, CDR2 YYDKDF (reference sequence). There are 13 residues in the CDR3. Trimming removed 0 bases from V and 4 bases from J, with 6 bases in between. The CDR3 sequence: CATSRDRLETQYF. CDR3 coding DNA: TGTGCCACCAGCAGAGATCGTCTAGAGACCCAGTACTTC. Using reference TRBV15 and TRBJ2-5 for the parts outside the CDR3, the full variable domain is DAMVIQNPRYQVTQFGKPVTLSCSQTLNHNVMYWYQQKSSQAPKLLFHYYDKDFNNEADTPDNFQSRRPNTSFCFLDIRSPGLGDTAMYLCATSRDRLETQYFGPGTRLLVL.

The chain carries TRBV4-1 and TRBJ1-1; D call uncertain. Looked up from germline, CDR1 is MGHRA and CDR2 is YSYEKL. The CDR3 is 13 residues long. The V end was cut by 1 base, the J end by 11 bases, with 14 bases between. The CDR3 DNA sequence: TGCGCCAGCAGCCAAGTTCTTACGGGGTGGGCTTTCTTT. It is translated as CASSQVLTGWAFF.

The chain is built from TRBV27 and TRBJ1-1, with TRBD1 matching over 7 bases. V trimming: 6 bases; J trimming: 4 bases; junction bases outside the gene matches: 11. Per the germline V gene, CDR1 is MNHEY and CDR2 is SMNVEV (reference sequence). The CDR3 spans 15 residues. This CDR3 reads CASSKRPTGTTEAFF. For the CDR3, the DNA is TGTGCCAGCAGCAAACGCCCGACAGGGACCACTGAAGCTTTCTTT.

The rearrangement uses TRBV11-1 and TRBJ1-2; D might be TRBD1 (5 bases). V dropped 4 bases and J dropped 2 bases, with 14 bases sitting between them. Germline lookup yields CDR1 SGHAT and CDR2 FQDESV (reference sequence). This CDR3 spans 15 amino acids. The CDR3: CASSYASGGNYGYTF. For the CDR3, the DNA is TGTGCCAGCAGCTACGCCTCTGGGGGGAACTATGGCTACACCTTC.

This clone was counted only a few times. This chain connects TRBV7-9 to TRBJ1-4, with 7 bases fitting TRBD1. The CDR3 runs to 16 residues. V lost 3 bases, J lost 8 bases, and 12 bases stayed unmatched. Per germline, CDR1 SEHNR and CDR2 FQNEAQ (reference sequence). Here the CDR3 reads CASSFGQAVIGEKLFF. The CDR3 nucleotides are TGTGCCAGCAGCTTCGGACAGGCGGTAATCGGAGAAAAACTGTTTTTT.

V usage is TRBV7-2 and J usage is TRBJ1-2; 7 bases match TRBD1. V lost 4 bases, J lost 2 bases, and 1 base stayed unmatched. The length of the CDR3 is 13 residues. CDR1 is SGHTA and CDR2 is FQGNSA in the germline V gene. The DNA of the CDR3 is TGTGCCAGCAGCTCGGGACAGAACTATGGCTACACCTTC. Translated, it gives CASSSGQNYGYTF.

CDR3 DNA: TGTGCCAGCAGCTTAAGAGTCGACAGTTCCTCTGGGGCCAACGTCCTGACTTTC. It encodes CASSLRVDSSSGANVLTF. The chain has TRBV7-2 and TRBJ2-6; tentatively, D is TRBD1 (5 bases). Germline V gene lookup returns CDR1 SGHTA and CDR2 FQGNSA. The CDR3 is made up of 18 amino acids. V was cut by 2 bases and J by 0 bases, with 14 bases left in between. Together with reference TRBV7-2 and TRBJ2-6, the CDR3 gives the full variable domain: GAGVSQSPSNKVTEKGKDVELRCDPISGHTALYWYRQSLGQGLEFLIYFQGNSAPDKSGLPSDRFSAERTGGSVSTLTIQRTQQEDSAVYLCASSLRVDSSSGANVLTFGAGSRLTVL.

In regard to this clone: A much larger clone differs by one base, so this may be a read error. This chain uses TRBV6-1 with TRBJ2-7; TRBD1 is a possible D gene (5 bases). The CDR3 sequence is 13 residues long. Germline V gives CDR1 MNHNS, CDR2 SASEGT. Trimming pared 4 bases from V and 2 bases from J, leaving 9 bases between. The CDR3 region has the DNA TGTGCCAGCAGTGCGGCAGGGCCCTACGAGCAGTACTTC. Protein product: CASSAAGPYEQYF.

This chain joins TRBV6-6 and TRBJ1-1; D is unresolved. Germline CDR1 and CDR2: MNHNY and SVGAGI (reference sequence). Between the trimmed V and J ends, which lost 6 bases and 2 bases, there was a span of 10 bases. This CDR3 region has 13 residues. CDR3 protein: CASRQTINTEAFF. The CDR3 region has the DNA TGTGCCAGCAGACAGACCATAAACACTGAAGCTTTCTTT.

This clone was seen a few times. V is TRBV2 and J is TRBJ2-3; 9 nucleotides line up with TRBD2. Trimming removed 9 bases from V and 7 bases from J; junction bases left unmatched: 8. Germline CDR1 is SNHLY and CDR2 is FYNNEI. This CDR3 is built from 13 residues. CDR3 amino acids: CASSGSLPHTQYF. The CDR3 DNA reads as TGTGCCAGTAGCGGGAGCTTGCCACATACGCAGTATTTT.

The chain is built from TRBV5-6 and TRBJ1-2; 9 positions agree with TRBD1. Trimming removed 2 bases from V and 4 bases from J; junction bases left unmatched: 6. From germline, CDR1 is SGHDT and CDR2 YYEEEE. The length of the CDR3 is 15 residues. The CDR3 is CASSFSTGGGYGYTF. The DNA for the CDR3 is TGTGCCAGCAGCTTTTCGACAGGGGGTGGCTATGGCTACACCTTC. Supplemented by reference TRBV5-6 and TRBJ1-2, the full variable domain reads DAGVTQSPTHLIKTRGQQVTLRCSPKSGHDTVSWYQQALGQGPQFIFQYYEEEERQRGNFPDRFSGHQFPNYSSELNVNALLLGDSALYLCASSFSTGGGYGYTFGSGTRLTVV.

The V and J genes are TRBV29-1 and TRBJ2-2; 12 bases are shared with TRBD2. The J segment lost 0 bases and the V segment lost 5 bases, leaving 4 bases of the junction unmatched. The CDR3 extends over 16 amino acids. Germline V lookup: CDR1 SQVTM, CDR2 ANQGSEA. CDR3 sequence reads: CSVLGLAGSNTGELFF. The CDR3 DNA sequence: TGCAGCGTTTTAGGACTAGCGGGATCGAACACCGGGGAGCTGTTTTTT.

This sequence joins TRBV10-3 and TRBJ1-6; 7 positions agree with TRBD1. V lost 6 bases to trimming and J lost 6 bases; unmatched junction nucleotides: 8. CDR1 is ENHRY, CDR2 SYGVKD, per germline. This CDR3 has 15 amino acids. The CDR3 sequence is CAIRGDSDRNSPLHF. Written as DNA, the CDR3 is TGTGCCATCAGGGGGGACAGCGATCGTAATTCACCCCTCCACTTT.

This chain links TRBV30 with TRBJ1-5, with a tentative D call TRBD1 (6 bases). The CDR3 sequence is 13 residues long. V was clipped by 8 bases and J by 0 bases, with 11 bases between them. Germline V gene sequence: CDR1 GTSNPN, CDR2 SVGIG (reference sequence). The CDR3 DNA reads TGTGCCGGGGGCCAGGATAGCAATCAGCCCCAGCATTTT. Its protein is CAGGQDSNQPQHF.

This clone came up a few times. V gene TRBV4-1 combines with J gene TRBJ1-5, with 9 bases identical to TRBD1. Germline V gene sequence: CDR1 MGHRA, CDR2 YSYEKL. This CDR3 spans 17 amino acids. With V trimmed by 4 bases and J by 0 bases, 7 bases remained unmatched. In DNA, the CDR3 is TGCGCCAGCAGCCGAGGGACAGGGAAAAATAGCAATCAGCCCCAGCATTTT. Translating gives CASSRGTGKNSNQPQHF.

The rearrangement joins TRBV30 to TRBJ2-3; TRBD1 matches 10 bases. The V gene's germline CDR1 is GTSNPN and CDR2 SVGIG (reference sequence). Trimming took 1 base from V and 3 from J; bases not matched to a gene: 4. The CDR3 totals 15 residues. CDR3 DNA sequence: TGTGCCTGGAGTGCTGGACAGGGGGGGACAGATACGCAGTATTTT. It translates to CAWSAGQGGTDTQYF.

V and J are TRBV18 and TRBJ1-3; D not certain. Trimming cost V 8 bases and J 1 base, with 9 bases left between them. This CDR3 comprises 13 residues. Germline CDR1 is KGHSH and CDR2 is LQKENI. The CDR3 protein is CASTTSSGNTIYF. The CDR3 nucleotides read TGTGCCAGCACAACCAGTTCTGGAAACACCATATATTTT.